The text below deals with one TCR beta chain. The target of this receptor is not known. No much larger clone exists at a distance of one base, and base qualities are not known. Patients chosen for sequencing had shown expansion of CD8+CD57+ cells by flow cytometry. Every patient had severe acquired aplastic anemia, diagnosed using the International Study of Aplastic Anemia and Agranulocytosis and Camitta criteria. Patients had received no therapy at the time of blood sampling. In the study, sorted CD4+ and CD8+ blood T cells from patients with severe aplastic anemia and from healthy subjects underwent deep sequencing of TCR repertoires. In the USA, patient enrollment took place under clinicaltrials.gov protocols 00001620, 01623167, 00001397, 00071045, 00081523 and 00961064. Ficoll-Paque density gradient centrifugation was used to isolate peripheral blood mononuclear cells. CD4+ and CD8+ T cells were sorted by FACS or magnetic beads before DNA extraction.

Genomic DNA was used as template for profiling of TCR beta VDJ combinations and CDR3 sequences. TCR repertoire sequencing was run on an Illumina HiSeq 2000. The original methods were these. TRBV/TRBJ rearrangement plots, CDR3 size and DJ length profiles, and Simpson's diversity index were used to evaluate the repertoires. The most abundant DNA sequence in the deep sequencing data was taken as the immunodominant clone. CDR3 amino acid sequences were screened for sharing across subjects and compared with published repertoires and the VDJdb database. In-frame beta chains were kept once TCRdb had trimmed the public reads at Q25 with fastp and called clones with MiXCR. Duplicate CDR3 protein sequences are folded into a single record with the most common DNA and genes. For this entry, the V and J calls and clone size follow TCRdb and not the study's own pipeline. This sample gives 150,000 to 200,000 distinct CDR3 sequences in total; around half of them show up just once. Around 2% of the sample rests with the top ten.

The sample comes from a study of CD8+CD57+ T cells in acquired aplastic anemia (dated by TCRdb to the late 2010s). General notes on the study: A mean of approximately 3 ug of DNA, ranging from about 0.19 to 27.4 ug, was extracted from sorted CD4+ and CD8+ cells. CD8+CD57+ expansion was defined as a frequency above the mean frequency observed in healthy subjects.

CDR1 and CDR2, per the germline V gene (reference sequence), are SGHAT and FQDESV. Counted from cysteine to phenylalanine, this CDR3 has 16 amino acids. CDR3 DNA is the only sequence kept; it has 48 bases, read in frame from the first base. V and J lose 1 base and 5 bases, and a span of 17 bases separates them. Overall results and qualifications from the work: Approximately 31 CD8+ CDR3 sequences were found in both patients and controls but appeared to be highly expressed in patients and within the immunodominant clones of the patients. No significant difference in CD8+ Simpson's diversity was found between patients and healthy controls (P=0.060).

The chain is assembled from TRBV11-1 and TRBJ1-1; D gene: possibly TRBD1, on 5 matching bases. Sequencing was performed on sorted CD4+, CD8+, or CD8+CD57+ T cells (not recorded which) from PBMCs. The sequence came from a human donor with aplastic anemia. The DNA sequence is TGTGCCAGCAGCTTAGGAATTCAGGGAGTAGGGACTGAAGCTTTCTTT. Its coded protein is CASSLGIQGVGTEAFF. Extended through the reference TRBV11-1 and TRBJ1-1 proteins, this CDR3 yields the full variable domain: EAEVAQSPRYKITEKSQAVAFWCDPISGHATLYWYRQILGQGPELLVQFQDESVVDDSQLPKDRFSAERLKGVDSTLKIQPAELGDSAMYLCASSLGIQGVGTEAFFGQGTRLTVV.